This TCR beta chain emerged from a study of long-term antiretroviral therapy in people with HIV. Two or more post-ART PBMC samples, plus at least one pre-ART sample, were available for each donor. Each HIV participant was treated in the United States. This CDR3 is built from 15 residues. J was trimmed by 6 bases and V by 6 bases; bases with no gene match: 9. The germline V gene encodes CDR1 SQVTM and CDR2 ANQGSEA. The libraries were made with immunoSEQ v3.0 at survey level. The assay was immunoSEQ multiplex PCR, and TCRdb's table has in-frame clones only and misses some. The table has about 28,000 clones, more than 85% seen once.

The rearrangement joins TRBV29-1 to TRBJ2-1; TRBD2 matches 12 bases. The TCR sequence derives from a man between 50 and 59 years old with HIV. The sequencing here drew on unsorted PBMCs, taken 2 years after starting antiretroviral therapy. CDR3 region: CSVVTSGGVVNEQFF. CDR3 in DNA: TGCAGCGTGGTGACTAGCGGGGGTGTTGTCAATGAGCAGTTCTTC.